These 8 T cell receptor beta chains were all obtained from the same sample, sequenced in a study of blood T cell repertoires in COVID-19. TCRdb's table, derived via immunoSEQ multiplex PCR, lists solely in-frame clones and lacks some. Of 140,000 or so clones in the sample, roughly 88% are singletons; the top ten hold approximately 1.8%. Sequencing was done on a sample of peripheral blood. Receptors originate from a man aged 70 or older with acute or convalescent COVID-19.

The chain joins TRBV7-2 to TRBJ2-1; the match to TRBD2 covers 7 bases. Looked up from germline, CDR1 is SGHTA and CDR2 is FQGNSA. The CDR3 consists of 15 residues. The trim removed 6 bases at V and 6 bases at J, leaving 11 bases unmatched. In nucleotides, the CDR3 is TGTGCCAGCAGTCCGAGCGGGACGCTCGGCAATGAGCAGTTCTTC. This sequence encodes CASSPSGTLGNEQFF. Combining the CDR3 with reference TRBV7-2 and TRBJ2-1 gives the whole variable domain GAGVSQSPSNKVTEKGKDVELRCDPISGHTALYWYRQSLGQGLEFLIYFQGNSAPDKSGLPSDRFSAERTGGSVSTLTIQRTQQEDSAVYLCASSPSGTLGNEQFFGPGTRLTVL.

V usage is TRBV6-5 and J usage is TRBJ2-2; TRBD2 aligns across 7 bases. V was pared by 7 bases and J by 0 bases, with 5 bases of the junction left unmatched. Germline CDR1 MNHEY, CDR2 SVGAGI. This CDR3 region has 15 residues. CDR3 protein: CASMGRETNTGELFF. CDR3 sequence (DNA): TGTGCCAGCATGGGGCGGGAGACGAACACCGGGGAGCTGTTTTTT.

The gene calls are TRBV6-1 and TRBJ1-2, with D uncertain. V dropped 1 base and J dropped 0 bases, with 12 bases sitting between them. The CDR3 spans 16 residues. The germline gives CDR1 MNHNS, CDR2 SASEGT. In DNA form, the CDR3 reads TGTGCCAGCAGTGAAGAGCTCTCGTTTTCTAACTATGGCTACACCTTC. Translating it yields CASSEELSFSNYGYTF.

The J gene is TRBJ2-5, the V gene TRBV6-5, with 9 nucleotides matching TRBD2. Germline CDR1 is MNHEY and CDR2 is SVGAGI. The CDR3 loop spans 15 amino acids. Trimming removed 8 bases from V and 9 bases from J; junction bases left unmatched: 16. CDR3 DNA sequence: TGTGCCAGCGGTATTAGCGGGGGAGTCCAAGTGGCCCAGTACTTC. Protein product: CASGISGGVQVAQYF.

V and J are TRBV6-5 and TRBJ1-4; D unclear. The germline CDR1 and CDR2 sequences are MNHEY and SVGAGI. The CDR3 runs 13 residues. V lost 2 bases, J lost 8 bases, and 9 bases lay in between. The CDR3 region is CASSYNIREKLFF. The CDR3, as DNA: TGTGCCAGCAGTTACAATATCCGGGAAAAACTGTTTTTT.

This chain links TRBV9 with TRBJ2-2; D possibly corresponds to TRBD2 (6 bases). CDR3 size: 15 residues. Per germline, CDR1 SGDLS and CDR2 YYNGEE. V gave up 4 bases and J gave up 6 bases, with 16 bases separating them. The CDR3 loop is CASSPRGGIAGELFF. The CDR3 DNA reads TGTGCCAGCAGCCCGAGAGGCGGGATCGCCGGGGAGCTGTTTTTT.

V is TRBV28 and J is TRBJ2-1; 8 nucleotides line up with TRBD2. Trimming at V came to 3 bases and at J to 3 bases, leaving 1 base not matched to a gene. Per germline, CDR1 MDHEN and CDR2 SYDVKM. This CDR3 comprises 14 residues. The CDR3 loop is CASSLGLGYNEQFF. CDR3 bases: TGTGCCAGCAGTTTGGGACTAGGCTACAATGAGCAGTTCTTC.

This clone turned up a few times. This chain uses TRBV21-1 with TRBJ1-2; whether TRBD1, the table's D call, matches the DNA was not checked. TRBV21-1 represents a pseudogene. The CDR3 runs to 15 residues. The CDR3 nucleotides read TGTGCCAGCATCCGCCTAGGACAGATGGCCTATGGCTACACCTTC. This sequence encodes CASIRLGQMAYGYTF.